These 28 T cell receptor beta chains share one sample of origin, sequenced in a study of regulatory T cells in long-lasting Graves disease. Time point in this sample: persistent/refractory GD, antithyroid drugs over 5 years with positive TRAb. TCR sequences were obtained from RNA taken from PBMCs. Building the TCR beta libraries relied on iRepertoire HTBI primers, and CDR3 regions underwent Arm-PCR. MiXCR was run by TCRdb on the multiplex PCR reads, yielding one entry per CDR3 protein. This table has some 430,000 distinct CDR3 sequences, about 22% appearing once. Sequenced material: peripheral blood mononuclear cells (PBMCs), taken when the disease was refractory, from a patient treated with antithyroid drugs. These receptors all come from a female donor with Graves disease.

CDR3 nucleotides: TGTGCCAGCAGCCTCAGGGTTATCCAAGAGACCCAGTACTTC. Translating it yields CASSLRVIQETQYF. This chain joins TRBV7-2 and TRBJ2-5; D is perhaps TRBD1 (5 bases). V lost 5 bases, J lost 1 base, and 11 bases lay in between. Germline V gene lookup returns CDR1 SGHTA and CDR2 FQGNSA. The CDR3 sequence is 14 residues long.

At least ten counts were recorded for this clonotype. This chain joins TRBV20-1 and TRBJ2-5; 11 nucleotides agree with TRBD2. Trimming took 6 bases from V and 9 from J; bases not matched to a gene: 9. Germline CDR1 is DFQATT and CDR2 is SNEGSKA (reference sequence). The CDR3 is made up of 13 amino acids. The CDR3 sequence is CSAILAGGRSQYF. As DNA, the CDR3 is TGCAGTGCCATCCTAGCGGGGGGCCGGTCCCAGTACTTC.

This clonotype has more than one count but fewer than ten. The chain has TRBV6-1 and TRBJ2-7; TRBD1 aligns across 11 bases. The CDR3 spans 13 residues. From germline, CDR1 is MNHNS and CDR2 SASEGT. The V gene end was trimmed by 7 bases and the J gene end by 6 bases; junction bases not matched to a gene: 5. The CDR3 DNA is TGTGCCAGCAAACCCGGGACAGGGGGCGAGCAGTACTTC. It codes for CASKPGTGGEQYF.

The CDR3 DNA reads TGTGCCATCAGTGAGTCGAAAGCGGGAATTAGCACAGATACGCAGTATTTT. It codes for CAISESKAGISTDTQYF. The rearrangement uses TRBV10-3 and TRBJ2-3, with 7 bases matching TRBD2. The germline V gene encodes CDR1 ENHRY and CDR2 SYGVKD. CDR3 length: 17 amino acids. Unmatched junction bases numbered 6, after V lost 0 bases and J lost 0 bases.

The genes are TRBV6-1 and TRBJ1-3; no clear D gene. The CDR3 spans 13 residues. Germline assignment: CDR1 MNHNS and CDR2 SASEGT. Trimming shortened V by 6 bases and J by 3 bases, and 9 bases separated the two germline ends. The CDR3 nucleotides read TGTGCCAGCAGCGAAATAGGTGGAAACACCATATATTTT. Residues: CASSEIGGNTIYF.

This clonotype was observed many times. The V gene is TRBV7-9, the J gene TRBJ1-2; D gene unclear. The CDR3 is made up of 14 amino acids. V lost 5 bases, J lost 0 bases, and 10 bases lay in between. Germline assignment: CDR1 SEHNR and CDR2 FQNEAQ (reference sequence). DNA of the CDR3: TGTGCCAGCAGCCGACTGACGACTAACTATGGCTACACCTTC. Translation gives CASSRLTTNYGYTF.

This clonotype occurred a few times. The CDR3 nucleotides are TGTGCCAGCAGTAACTTGGGGATAATGCACACGAGGATGTTTTTT. This gives the protein CASSNLGIMHTRMFF. The rearrangement uses TRBV27 and TRBJ2-2; D is unresolved. This CDR3 has 15 amino acids. From germline, CDR1 is MNHEY and CDR2 SMNVEV (reference sequence). V lost 5 bases and J lost 15, with 25 bases in between.

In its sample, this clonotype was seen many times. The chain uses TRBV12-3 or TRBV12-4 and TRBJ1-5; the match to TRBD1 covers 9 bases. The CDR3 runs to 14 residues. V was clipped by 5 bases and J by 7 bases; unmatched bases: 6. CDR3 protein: CASSKQGAGQPQHF. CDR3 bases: TGTGCCAGCAGTAAACAGGGGGCAGGGCAGCCCCAGCATTTT.

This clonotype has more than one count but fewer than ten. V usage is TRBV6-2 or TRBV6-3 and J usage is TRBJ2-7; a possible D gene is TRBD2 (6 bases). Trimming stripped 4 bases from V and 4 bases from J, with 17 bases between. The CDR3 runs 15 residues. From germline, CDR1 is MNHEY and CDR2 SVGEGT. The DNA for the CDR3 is TGTGCCAGCAGTTTCGGACTTGGGGGGATGTACGAGCAGTACTTC. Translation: CASSFGLGGMYEQYF.

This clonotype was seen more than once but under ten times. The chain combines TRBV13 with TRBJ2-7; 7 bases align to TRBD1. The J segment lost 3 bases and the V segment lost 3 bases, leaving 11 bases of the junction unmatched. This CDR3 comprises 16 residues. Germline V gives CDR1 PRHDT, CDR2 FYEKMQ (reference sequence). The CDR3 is CASSFNWGQNNYEQYF. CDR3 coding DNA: TGTGCCAGCAGCTTCAACTGGGGACAGAATAACTACGAGCAGTACTTC.

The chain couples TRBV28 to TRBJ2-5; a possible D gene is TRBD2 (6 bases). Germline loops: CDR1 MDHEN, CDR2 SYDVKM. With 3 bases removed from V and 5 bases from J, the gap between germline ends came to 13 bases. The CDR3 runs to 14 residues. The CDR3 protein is CASSLVADLETQYF. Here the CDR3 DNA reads TGTGCCAGCAGTTTGGTAGCGGACCTGGAGACCCAGTACTTC.

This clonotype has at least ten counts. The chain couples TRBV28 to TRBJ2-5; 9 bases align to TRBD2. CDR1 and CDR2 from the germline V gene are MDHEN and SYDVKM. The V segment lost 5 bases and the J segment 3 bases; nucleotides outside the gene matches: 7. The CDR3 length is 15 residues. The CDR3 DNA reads TGTGCCAGCAGTCCCTTAGCGGGGGCGGAAGAGACCCAGTACTTC. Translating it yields CASSPLAGAEETQYF.

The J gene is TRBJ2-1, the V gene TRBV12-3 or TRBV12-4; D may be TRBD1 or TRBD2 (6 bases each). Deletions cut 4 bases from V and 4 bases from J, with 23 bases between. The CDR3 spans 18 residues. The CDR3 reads CASSSNPGASSRYNEQFF. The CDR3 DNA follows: TGTGCCAGCAGTTCCAACCCGGGGGCTAGTAGCCGGTACAATGAGCAGTTCTTC.

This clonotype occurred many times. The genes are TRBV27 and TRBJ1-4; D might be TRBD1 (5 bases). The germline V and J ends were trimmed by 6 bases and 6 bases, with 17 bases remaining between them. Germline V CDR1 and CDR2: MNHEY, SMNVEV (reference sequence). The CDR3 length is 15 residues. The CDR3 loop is CASSRGPGRDEKLFF. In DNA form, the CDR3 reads TGTGCCAGCAGCCGCGGGCCAGGGCGGGATGAAAAACTGTTTTTT. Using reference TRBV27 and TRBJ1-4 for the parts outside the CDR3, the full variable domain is EAQVTQNPRYLITVTGKKLTVTCSQNMNHEYMSWYRQDPGLGLRQIYYSMNVEVTDKGDVPEGYKVSRKEKRNFPLILESPSPNQTSLYFCASSRGPGRDEKLFFGSGTQLSVL.

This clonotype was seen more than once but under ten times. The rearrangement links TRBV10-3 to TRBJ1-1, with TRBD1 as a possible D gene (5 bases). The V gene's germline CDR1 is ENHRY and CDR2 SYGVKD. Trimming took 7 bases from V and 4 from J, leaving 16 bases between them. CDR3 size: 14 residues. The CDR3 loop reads CAIIRTLGGTEAFF. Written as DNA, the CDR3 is TGTGCCATCATACGGACCCTCGGGGGCACTGAAGCTTTCTTT.

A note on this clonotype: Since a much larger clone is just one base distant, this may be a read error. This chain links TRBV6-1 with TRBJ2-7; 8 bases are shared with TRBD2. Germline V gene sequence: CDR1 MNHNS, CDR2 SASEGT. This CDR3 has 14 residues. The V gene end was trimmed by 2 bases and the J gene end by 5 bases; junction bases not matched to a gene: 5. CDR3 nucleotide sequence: TGTGCCAGCAGTGAATGGAGCGGGAGAAACGAGCAGTACTTC. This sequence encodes CASSEWSGRNEQYF.

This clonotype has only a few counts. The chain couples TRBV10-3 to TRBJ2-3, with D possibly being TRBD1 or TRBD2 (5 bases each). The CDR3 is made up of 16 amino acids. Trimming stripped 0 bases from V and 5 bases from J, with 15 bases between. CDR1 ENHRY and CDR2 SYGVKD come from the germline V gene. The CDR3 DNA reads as TGTGCCATCAGTGAGTCGACGGGACGGGGCATAGATACGCAGTATTTT. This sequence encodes CAISESTGRGIDTQYF.

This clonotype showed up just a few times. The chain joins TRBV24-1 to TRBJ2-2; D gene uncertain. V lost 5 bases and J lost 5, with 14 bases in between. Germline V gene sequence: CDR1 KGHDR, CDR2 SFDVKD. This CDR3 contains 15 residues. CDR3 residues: CATSANPDSTGELFF. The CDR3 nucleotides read TGTGCCACCAGTGCCAACCCCGACTCGACCGGGGAGCTGTTTTTT.

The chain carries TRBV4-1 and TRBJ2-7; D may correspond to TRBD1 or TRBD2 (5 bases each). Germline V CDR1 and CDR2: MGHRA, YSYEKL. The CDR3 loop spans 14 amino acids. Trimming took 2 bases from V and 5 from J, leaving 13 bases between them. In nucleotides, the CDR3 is TGCGCCAGCAGCCAATCCACCGGGACCAACGAGCAGTACTTC. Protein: CASSQSTGTNEQYF.

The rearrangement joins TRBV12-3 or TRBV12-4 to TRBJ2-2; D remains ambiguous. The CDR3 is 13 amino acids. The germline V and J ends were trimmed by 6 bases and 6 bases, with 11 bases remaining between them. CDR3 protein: CASSYATPGELFF. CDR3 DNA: TGTGCCAGCAGCTACGCAACCCCCGGGGAGCTGTTTTTT.

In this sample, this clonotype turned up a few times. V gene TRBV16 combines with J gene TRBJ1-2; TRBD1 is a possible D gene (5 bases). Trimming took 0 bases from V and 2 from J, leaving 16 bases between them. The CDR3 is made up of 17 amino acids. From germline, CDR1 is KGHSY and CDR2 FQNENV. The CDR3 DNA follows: TGTGCCAGCAGCCAATCGGCCCTAGGGGATGGAAACTATGGCTACACCTTC. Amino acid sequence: CASSQSALGDGNYGYTF.

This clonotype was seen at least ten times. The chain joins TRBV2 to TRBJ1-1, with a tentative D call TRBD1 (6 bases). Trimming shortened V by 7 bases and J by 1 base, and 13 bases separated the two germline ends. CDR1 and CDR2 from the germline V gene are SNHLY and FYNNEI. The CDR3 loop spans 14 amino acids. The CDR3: CASTQQGWNTEAFF. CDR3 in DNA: TGTGCCAGCACACAACAGGGTTGGAACACTGAAGCTTTCTTT.

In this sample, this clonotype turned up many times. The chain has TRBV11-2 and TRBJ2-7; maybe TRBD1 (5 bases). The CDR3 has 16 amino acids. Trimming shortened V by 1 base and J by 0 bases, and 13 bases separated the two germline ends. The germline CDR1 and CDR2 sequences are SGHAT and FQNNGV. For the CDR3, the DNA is TGTGCCAGCAGCTTAGCATCAGGGTTACTCTCCTACGAGCAGTACTTC. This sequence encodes CASSLASGLLSYEQYF.

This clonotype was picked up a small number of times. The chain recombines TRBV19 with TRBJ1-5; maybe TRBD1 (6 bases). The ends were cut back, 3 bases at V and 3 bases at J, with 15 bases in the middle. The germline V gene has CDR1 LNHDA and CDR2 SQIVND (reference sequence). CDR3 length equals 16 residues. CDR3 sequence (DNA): TGTGCCAGTAGTATTGGGTTTGGACAGAACAATCAGCCCCAGCATTTT. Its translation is CASSIGFGQNNQPQHF.

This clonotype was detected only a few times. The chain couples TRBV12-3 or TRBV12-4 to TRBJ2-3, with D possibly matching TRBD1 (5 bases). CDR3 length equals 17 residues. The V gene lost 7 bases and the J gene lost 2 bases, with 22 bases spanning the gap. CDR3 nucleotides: TGTGCCAGCAACCCCTCACCGGGCCAGGGAACCACAGATACGCAGTATTTT. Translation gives CASNPSPGQGTTDTQYF.

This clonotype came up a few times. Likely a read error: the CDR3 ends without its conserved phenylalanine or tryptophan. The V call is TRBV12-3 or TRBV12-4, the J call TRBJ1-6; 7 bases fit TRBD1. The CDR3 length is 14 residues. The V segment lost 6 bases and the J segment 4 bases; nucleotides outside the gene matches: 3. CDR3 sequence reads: CASRATGYNSPLHL. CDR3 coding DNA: TGTGCCAGCAGGGCGACAGGGTATAATTCACCCCTCCACCTT.

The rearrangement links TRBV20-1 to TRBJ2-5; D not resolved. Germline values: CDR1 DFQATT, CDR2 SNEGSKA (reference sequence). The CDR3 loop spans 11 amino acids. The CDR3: CSADNQETQYF. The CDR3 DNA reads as TGCAGCGCAGACAACCAAGAGACCCAGTACTTC.

The CDR3, as DNA: TGCAGTGCTAGCGGGGAGAGCTCCTACAATGAGCAGTTCTTC. Translation gives CSASGESSYNEQFF. The rearrangement joins TRBV20-1 to TRBJ2-1; a weak D match, TRBD2 (5 bases). Trimming took off 3 bases at V and 0 bases at J, with 9 bases between the two ends. The CDR3 has 14 residues. CDR1 and CDR2 from the germline V gene are DFQATT and SNEGSKA (reference sequence).